Listed here are 7 T cell receptor beta chains from one sample, sequenced in a study of shared clonotypes between healthy human individuals. Clones were read by immunoSEQ multiplex PCR, and TCRdb kept only the in-frame ones, dropping some. Among 2 million to 2.5 million clones, more than 90% were seen once, and the ten largest hold about 0.13%. Sequences were obtained from naive CD4+ T cells sorted from blood. Subset reported: CD45RA+ positively selected. The receptors shown here come from a man between 18 and 29 years old in good health.

The gene calls are TRBV11-2 and TRBJ2-7; the match to TRBD2 covers 7 bases. CDR1 and CDR2 (germline): SGHAT, FQNNGV. V lost 5 bases and J lost 3; bases outside the gene matches: 10. The CDR3 loop spans 15 amino acids. CDR3 nucleotides: TGTGCCAGCAGCACCCGGGGGGTAGGACACTACGAGCAGTACTTC. The encoded protein is CASSTRGVGHYEQYF.

The chain links TRBV4-1 to TRBJ2-4; no clear D gene. Per the germline V gene, CDR1 is MGHRA and CDR2 is YSYEKL. Trimming pared 1 base from V and 0 bases from J, leaving 13 bases between. The CDR3 length is 17 residues. CDR3 DNA sequence: TGCGCCAGCAGCCAAGGCTCCGCGCGGACAGCCAAAAACATTCAGTACTTC. Protein sequence: CASSQGSARTAKNIQYF.

This clone was recorded once. The chain is built from TRBV30 and TRBJ2-3; TRBD2 agrees at 9 bases. Germline-derived CDR1 and CDR2 are GTSNPN and SVGIG (reference sequence). The CDR3 loop spans 15 amino acids. The V segment lost 3 bases and the J segment 2 bases; nucleotides outside the gene matches: 6. CDR3 residues: CAWSGLAINTDTQYF. CDR3 DNA: TGTGCCTGGAGCGGACTAGCGATAAACACAGATACGCAGTATTTT.

The V and J genes are TRBV6-1 and TRBJ1-1; D unresolved. The V gene's germline CDR1 is MNHNS and CDR2 SASEGT. The CDR3 runs to 13 residues. V shed 7 bases and J shed 5 bases, with 14 bases lying between them. CDR3 sequence reads: CASMLDSGTEAFF. The CDR3 DNA follows: TGTGCCAGCATGCTGGACTCGGGAACTGAAGCTTTCTTT.

This chain uses TRBV2 with TRBJ1-3, with 9 bases fitting TRBD1. V trimming: 7 bases; J trimming: 2 bases; junction bases outside the gene matches: 15. Germline loops: CDR1 SNHLY, CDR2 FYNNEI. The CDR3 contains 18 residues. CDR3 region: CASNRQGVPKGTGNTIYF. The CDR3, as DNA: TGTGCCAGCAACCGACAGGGGGTTCCCAAGGGGACTGGAAACACCATATATTTT.

The CDR3 sequence: CASSLASSGSYEQYF. In DNA form, the CDR3 reads TGTGCCAGCAGCTTGGCGTCTAGCGGCTCCTACGAGCAGTACTTC. The rearrangement links TRBV5-5 to TRBJ2-7; TRBD2 matches at 7 bases. This CDR3 is built from 15 residues. Germline V CDR1 and CDR2: SGHKS, YYEKEE (reference sequence). After removal of 0 bases from V and 0 bases from J, the junction contained 3 bases not matched to a gene.

The J gene is TRBJ2-5, the V gene TRBV12-5; D could derive from TRBD1 or TRBD2 (5 bases each). CDR1 is LGHNT and CDR2 is FRNRAP in the germline V gene. CDR3 length equals 15 residues. Trimming removed 2 bases at V and 2 bases at J, with 12 bases between. This chain's CDR3 is CASGLYQGRQETQYF. The CDR3 DNA is TGTGCTAGTGGTTTGTACCAGGGACGGCAAGAGACCCAGTACTTC.